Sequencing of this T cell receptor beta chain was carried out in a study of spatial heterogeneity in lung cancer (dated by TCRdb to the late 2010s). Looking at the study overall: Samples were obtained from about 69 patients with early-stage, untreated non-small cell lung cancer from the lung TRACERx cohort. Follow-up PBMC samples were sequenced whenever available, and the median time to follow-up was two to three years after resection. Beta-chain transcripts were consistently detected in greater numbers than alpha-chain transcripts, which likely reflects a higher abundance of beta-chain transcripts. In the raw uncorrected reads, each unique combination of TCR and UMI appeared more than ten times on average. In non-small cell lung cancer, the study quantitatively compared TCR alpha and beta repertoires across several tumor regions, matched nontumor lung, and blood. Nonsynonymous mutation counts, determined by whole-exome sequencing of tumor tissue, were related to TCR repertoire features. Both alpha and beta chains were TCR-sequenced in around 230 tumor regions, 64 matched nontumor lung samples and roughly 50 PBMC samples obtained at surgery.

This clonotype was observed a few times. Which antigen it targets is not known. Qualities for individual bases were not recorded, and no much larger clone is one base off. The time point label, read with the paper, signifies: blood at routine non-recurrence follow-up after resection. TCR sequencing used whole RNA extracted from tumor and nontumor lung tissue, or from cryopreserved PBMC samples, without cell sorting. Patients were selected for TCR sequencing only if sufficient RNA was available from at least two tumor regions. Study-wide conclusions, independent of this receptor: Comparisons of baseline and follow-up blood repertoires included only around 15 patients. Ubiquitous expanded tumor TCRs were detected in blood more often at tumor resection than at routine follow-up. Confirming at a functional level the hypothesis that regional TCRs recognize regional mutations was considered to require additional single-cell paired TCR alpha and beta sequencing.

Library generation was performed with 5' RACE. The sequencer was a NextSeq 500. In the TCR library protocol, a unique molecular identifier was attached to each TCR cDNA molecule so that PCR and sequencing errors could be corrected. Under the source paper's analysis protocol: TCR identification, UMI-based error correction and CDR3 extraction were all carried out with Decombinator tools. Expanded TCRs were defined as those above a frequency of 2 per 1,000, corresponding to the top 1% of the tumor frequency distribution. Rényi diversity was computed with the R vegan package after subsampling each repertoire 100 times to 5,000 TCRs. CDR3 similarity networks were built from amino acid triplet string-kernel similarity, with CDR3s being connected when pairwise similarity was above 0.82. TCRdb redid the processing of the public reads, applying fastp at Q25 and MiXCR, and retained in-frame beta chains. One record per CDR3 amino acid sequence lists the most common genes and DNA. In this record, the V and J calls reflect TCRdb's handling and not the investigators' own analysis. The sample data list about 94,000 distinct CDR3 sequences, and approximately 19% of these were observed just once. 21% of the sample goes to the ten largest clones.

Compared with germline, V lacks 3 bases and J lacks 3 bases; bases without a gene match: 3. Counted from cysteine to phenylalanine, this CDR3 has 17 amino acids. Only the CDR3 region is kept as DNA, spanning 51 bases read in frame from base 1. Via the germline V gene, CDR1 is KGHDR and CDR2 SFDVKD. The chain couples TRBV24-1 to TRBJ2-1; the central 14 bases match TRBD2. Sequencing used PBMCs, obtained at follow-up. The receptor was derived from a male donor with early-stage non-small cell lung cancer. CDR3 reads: CATSDGTSGRFYNEQFF. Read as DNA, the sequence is TGTGCCACCAGTGATGGGACTAGCGGGAGATTCTACAATGAGCAGTTCTTC.